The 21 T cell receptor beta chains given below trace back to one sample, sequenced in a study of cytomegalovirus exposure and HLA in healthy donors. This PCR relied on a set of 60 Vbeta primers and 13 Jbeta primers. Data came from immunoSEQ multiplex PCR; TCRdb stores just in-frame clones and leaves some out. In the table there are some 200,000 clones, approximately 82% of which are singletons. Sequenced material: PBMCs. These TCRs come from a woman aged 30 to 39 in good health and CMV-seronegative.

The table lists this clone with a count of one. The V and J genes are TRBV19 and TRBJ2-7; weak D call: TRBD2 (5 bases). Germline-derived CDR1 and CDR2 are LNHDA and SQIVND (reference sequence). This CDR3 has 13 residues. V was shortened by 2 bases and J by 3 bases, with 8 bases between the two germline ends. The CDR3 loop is CASSIKGSYEQYF. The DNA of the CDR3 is TGTGCCAGTAGTATAAAAGGGAGCTACGAGCAGTACTTC.

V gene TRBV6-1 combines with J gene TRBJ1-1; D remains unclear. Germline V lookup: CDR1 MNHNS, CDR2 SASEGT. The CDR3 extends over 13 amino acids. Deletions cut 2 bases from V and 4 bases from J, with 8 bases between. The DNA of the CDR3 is TGTGCCAGCAGTGAACAGGATATCACTGAAGCTTTCTTT. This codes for CASSEQDITEAFF.

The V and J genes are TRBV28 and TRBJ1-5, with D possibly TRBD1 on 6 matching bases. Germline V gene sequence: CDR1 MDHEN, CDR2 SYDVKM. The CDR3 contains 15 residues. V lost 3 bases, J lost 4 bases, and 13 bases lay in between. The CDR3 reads CASSFARGGNQPQHF. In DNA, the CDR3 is TGTGCCAGCAGTTTCGCCAGGGGTGGAAATCAGCCCCAGCATTTT. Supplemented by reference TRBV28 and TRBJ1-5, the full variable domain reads DVKVTQSSRYLVKRTGEKVFLECVQDMDHENMFWYRQDPGLGLRLIYFSYDVKMKEKGDIPEGYSVSREKKERFSLILESASTNQTSMYLCASSFARGGNQPQHFGDGTRLSIL.

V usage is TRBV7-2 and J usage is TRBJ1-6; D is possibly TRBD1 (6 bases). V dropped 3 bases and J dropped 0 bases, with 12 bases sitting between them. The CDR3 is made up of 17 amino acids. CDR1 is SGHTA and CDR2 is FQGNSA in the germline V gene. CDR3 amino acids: CASSLGQGSSYNSPLHF. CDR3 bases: TGTGCCAGCAGCTTGGGTCAGGGGAGCTCCTATAATTCACCCCTCCACTTT.

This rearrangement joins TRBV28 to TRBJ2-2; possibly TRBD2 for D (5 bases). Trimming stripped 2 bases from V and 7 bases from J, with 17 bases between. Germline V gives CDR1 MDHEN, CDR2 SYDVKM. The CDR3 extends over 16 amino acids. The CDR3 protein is CASSLPPRASRGELFF. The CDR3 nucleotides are TGTGCCAGCAGTTTACCCCCGAGGGCCTCGCGCGGGGAGCTGTTTTTT.

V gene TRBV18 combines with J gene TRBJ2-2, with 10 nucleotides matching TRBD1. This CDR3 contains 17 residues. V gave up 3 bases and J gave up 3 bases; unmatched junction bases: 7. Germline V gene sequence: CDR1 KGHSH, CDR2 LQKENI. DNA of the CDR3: TGTGCCAGCTCACCGTCCAGGACAGGGGGGGACACCGGGGAGCTGTTTTTT. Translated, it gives CASSPSRTGGDTGELFF.

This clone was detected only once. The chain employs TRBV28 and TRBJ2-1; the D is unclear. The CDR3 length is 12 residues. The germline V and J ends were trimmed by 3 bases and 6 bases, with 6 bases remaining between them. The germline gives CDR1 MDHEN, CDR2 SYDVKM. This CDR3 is CASSFYPNEQFF. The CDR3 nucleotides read TGTGCCAGCAGTTTCTACCCCAATGAGCAGTTCTTC.

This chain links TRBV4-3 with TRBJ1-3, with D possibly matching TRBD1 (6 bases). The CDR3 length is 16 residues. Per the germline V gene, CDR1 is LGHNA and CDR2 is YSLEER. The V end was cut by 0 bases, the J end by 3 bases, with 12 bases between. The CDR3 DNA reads TGCGCCAGCAGCCAAGAGGCCAGGGGCCTTGGAAACACCATATATTTT. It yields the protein CASSQEARGLGNTIYF.

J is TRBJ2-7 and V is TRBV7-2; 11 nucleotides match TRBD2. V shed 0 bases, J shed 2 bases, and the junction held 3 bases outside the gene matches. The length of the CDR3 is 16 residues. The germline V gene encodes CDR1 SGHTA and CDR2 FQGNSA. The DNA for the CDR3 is TGTGCCAGCAGCTTAGCGGGTAGCGGGGGGGCCTACGAGCAGTACTTC. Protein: CASSLAGSGGAYEQYF.

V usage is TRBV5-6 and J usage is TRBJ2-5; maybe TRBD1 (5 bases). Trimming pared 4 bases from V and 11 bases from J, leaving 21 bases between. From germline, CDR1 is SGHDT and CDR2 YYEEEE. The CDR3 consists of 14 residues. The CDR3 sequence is CASSGRTSKEKQYF. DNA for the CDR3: TGTGCCAGCAGCGGAAGGACATCGAAAGAAAAACAGTACTTC.

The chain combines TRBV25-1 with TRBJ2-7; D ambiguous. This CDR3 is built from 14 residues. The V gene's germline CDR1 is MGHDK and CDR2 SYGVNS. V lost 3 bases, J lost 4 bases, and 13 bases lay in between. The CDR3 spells CASSELSDKYEQYF. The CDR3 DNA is TGTGCCAGCAGTGAGTTGAGCGATAAATACGAGCAGTACTTC.

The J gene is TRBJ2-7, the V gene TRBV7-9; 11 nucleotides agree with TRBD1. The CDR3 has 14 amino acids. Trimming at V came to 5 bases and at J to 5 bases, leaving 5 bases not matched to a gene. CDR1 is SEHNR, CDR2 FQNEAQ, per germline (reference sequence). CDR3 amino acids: CASSHGQGADEQYF. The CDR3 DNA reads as TGTGCCAGCAGCCACGGACAGGGGGCGGACGAGCAGTACTTC.

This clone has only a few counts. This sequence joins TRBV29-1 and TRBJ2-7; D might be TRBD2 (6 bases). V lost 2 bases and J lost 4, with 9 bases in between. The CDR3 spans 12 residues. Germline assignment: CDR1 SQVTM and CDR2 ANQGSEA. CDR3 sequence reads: CSVELSGYEQYF. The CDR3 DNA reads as TGCAGCGTTGAACTCAGCGGGTACGAGCAGTACTTC.

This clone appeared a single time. CDR3 in amino acids: CASSQDLAPNQPQHF. The CDR3 region has the DNA TGCGCCAGCAGCCAAGATCTGGCCCCGAATCAGCCCCAGCATTTT. The chain recombines TRBV4-1 with TRBJ1-5; D is ambiguous. V lost 0 bases and J lost 4, with 10 bases in between. Germline loops: CDR1 MGHRA, CDR2 YSYEKL. The CDR3 contains 15 residues.

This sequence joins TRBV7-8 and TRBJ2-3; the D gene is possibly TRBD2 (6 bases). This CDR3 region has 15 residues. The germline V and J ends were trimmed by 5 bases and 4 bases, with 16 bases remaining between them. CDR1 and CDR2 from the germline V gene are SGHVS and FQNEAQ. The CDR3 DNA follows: TGTGCCAGCAGCGCGCAGGAGGGCCCGGCAGATACGCAGTATTTT. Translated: CASSAQEGPADTQYF.

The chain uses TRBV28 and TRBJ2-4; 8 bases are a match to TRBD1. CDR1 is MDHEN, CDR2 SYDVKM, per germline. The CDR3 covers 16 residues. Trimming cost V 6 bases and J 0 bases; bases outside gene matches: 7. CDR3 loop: CASRPGQGIAKNIQYF. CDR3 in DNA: TGTGCCAGCAGGCCTGGACAGGGAATAGCCAAAAACATTCAGTACTTC.

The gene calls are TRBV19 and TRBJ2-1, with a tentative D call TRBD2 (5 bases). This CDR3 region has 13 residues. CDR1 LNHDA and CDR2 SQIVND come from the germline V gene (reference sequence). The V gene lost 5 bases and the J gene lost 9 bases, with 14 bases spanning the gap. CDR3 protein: CASSSRPAGEQFF. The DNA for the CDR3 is TGTGCCAGTAGTTCAAGACCGGCGGGTGAGCAGTTCTTC. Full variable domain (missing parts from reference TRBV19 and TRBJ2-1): DGGITQSPKYLFRKEGQNVTLSCEQNLNHDAMYWYRQDPGQGLRLIYYSQIVNDFQKGDIAEGYSVSREKKESFPLTVTSAQKNPTAFYLCASSSRPAGEQFFGPGTRLTVL.

In DNA, the CDR3 is TGTGCCAGCAGCCAAGCTACTTATGCGGGAAGGACAGATACGCAGTATTTT. It is translated as CASSQATYAGRTDTQYF. This rearrangement joins TRBV4-2 to TRBJ2-3; D may be TRBD2 (6 bases). With 1 base removed from V and 3 bases from J, the gap between germline ends came to 17 bases. Germline V gene sequence: CDR1 LGHNA, CDR2 YNFKEQ. CDR3 length equals 17 residues.

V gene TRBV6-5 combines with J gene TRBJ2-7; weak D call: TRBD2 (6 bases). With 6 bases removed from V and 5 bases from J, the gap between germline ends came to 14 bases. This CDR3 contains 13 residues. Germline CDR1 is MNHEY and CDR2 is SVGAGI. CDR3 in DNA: TGTGCCAGCAGACCATGGGACTCGCACGAGCAGTACTTC. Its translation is CASRPWDSHEQYF.

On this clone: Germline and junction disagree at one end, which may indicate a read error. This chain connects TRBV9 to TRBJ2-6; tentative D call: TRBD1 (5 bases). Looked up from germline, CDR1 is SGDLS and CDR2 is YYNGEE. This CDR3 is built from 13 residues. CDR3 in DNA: TGTGCCAGCAAATACTCTGGGGCCAACGGCCTGACTTTC. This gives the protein CASKYSGANGLTF.

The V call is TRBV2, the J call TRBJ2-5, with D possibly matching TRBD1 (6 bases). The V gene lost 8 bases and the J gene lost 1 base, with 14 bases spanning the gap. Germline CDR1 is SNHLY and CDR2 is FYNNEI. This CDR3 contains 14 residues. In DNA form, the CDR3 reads TGTGCCAGCTTCTCAGGACAGTTCCAAGAGACCCAGTACTTC. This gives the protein CASFSGQFQETQYF.